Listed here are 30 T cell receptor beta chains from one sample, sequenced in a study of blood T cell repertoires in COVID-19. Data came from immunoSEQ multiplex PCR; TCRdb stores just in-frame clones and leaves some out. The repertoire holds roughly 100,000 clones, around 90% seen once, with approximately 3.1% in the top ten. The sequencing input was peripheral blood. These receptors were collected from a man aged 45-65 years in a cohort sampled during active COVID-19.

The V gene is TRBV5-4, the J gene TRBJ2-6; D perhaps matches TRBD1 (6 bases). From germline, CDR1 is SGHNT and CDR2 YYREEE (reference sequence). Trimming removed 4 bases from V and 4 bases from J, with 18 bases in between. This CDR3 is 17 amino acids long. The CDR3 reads CASSPRGTGFGANVLTF. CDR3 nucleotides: TGTGCCAGCAGCCCACGGGGCACAGGGTTCGGGGCCAACGTCCTGACTTTC.

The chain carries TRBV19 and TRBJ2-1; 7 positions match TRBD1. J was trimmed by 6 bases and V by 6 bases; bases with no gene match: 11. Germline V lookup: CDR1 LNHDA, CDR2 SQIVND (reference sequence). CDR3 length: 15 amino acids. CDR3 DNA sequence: TGTGCCAGTAGGGCACAGGGGCAGCTCCCCAATGAGCAGTTCTTC. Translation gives CASRAQGQLPNEQFF.

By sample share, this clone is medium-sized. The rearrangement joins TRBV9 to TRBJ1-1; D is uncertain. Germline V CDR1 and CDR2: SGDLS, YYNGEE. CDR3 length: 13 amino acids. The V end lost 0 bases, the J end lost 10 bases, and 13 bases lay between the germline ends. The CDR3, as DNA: TGTGCCAGCAGCGTAGCTGGCCACGGGGTAGCTTTCTTT. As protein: CASSVAGHGVAFF. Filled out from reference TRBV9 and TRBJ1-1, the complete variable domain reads DSGVTQTPKHLITATGQRVTLRCSPRSGDLSVYWYQQSLDQGLQFLIQYYNGEERAKGNILERFSAQQFPDLHSELNLSSLELGDSALYFCASSVAGHGVAFFGQGTRLTVV.

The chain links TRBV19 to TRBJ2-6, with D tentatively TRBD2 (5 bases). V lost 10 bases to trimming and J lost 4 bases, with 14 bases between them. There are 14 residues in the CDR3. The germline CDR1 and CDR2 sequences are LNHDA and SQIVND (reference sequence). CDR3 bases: TGTGCCACCAAAGAGGGCGCCGGGGCCAACGTCCTGACTTTC. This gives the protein CATKEGAGANVLTF.

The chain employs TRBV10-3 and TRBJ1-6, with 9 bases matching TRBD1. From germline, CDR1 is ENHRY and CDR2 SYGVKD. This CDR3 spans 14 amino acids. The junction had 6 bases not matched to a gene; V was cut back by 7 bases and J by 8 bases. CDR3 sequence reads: CAITGWTGDSPLHF. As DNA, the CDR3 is TGTGCCATCACGGGCTGGACAGGGGATTCACCCCTCCACTTT.

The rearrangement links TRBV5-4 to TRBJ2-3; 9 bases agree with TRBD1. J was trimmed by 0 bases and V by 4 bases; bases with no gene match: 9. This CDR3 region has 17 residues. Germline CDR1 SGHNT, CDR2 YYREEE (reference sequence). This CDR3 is CASSPRTGAVSTDTQYF. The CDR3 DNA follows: TGTGCCAGCAGCCCCAGGACAGGGGCGGTTAGCACAGATACGCAGTATTTT. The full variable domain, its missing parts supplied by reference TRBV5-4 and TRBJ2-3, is ETGVTQSPTHLIKTRGQQVTLRCSSQSGHNTVSWYQQALGQGPQFIFQYYREEENGRGNFPPRFSGLQFPNYSSELNVNALELDDSALYLCASSPRTGAVSTDTQYFGPGTRLTVL.

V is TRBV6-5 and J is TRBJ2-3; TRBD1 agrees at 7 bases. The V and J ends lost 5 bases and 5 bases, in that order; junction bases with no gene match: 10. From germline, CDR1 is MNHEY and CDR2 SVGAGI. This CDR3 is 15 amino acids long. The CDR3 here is CASSNRDSQVDTQYF. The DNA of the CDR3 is TGTGCCAGCAGTAACCGGGACAGCCAGGTAGATACGCAGTATTTT.

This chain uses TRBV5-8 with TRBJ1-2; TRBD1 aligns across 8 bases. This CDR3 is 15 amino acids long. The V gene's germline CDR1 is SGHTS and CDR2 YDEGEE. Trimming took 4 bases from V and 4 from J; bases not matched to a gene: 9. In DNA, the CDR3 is TGTGCCAGCAGCCGAGGACAGGGTCGGGGCTATGGCTACACCTTC. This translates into CASSRGQGRGYGYTF.

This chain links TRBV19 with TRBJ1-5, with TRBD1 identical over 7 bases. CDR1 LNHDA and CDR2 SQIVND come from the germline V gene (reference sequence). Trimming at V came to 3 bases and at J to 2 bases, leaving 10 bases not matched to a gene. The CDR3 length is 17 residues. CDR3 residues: CASSMSQGVLGNQPQHF. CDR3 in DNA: TGTGCCAGTAGTATGAGCCAGGGGGTGTTGGGCAATCAGCCCCAGCATTTT.

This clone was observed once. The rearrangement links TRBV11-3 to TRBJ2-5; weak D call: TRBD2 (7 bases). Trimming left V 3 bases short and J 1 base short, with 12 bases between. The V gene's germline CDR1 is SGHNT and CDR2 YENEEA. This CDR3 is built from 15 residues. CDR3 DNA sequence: TGTGCCAGCAGCTTTGGCGGGGGCTTCCAAGAGACCCAGTACTTC. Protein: CASSFGGGFQETQYF.

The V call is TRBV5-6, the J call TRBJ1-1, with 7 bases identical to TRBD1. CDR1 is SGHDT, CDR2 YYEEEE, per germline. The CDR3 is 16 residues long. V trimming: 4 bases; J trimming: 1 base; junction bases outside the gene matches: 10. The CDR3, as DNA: TGTGCCAGCAGCCCCAGGAGGGGGCTAGGGAACACTGAAGCTTTCTTT. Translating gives CASSPRRGLGNTEAFF. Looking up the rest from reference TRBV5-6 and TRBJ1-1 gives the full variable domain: DAGVTQSPTHLIKTRGQQVTLRCSPKSGHDTVSWYQQALGQGPQFIFQYYEEEERQRGNFPDRFSGHQFPNYSSELNVNALLLGDSALYLCASSPRRGLGNTEAFFGQGTRLTVV.

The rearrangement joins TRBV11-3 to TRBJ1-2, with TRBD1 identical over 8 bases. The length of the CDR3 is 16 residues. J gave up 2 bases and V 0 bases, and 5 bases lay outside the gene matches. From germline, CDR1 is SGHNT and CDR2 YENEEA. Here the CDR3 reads CASSLEGRTGNYGYTF. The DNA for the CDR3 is TGTGCCAGCAGCTTAGAGGGGAGGACAGGGAACTATGGCTACACCTTC.

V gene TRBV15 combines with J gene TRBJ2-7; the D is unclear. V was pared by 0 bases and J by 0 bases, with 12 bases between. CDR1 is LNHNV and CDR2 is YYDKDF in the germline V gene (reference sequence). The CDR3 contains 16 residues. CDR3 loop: CATSRDTARSSYEQYF. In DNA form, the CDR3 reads TGTGCCACCAGCAGAGATACAGCCCGGTCCTCCTACGAGCAGTACTTC.

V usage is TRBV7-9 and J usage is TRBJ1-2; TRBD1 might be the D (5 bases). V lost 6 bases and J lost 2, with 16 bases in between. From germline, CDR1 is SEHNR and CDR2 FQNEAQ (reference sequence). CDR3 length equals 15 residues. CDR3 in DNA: TGTGCCAGCAGTGAGCTAGGGGCATGGAACTATGGCTACACCTTC. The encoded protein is CASSELGAWNYGYTF.

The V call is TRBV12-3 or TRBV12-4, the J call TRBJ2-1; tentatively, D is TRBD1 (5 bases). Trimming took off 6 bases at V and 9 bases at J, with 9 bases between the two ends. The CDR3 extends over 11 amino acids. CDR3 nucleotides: TGTGCCAGCAGCCAGGGTGGTGAGCAGTTCTTC. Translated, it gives CASSQGGEQFF.

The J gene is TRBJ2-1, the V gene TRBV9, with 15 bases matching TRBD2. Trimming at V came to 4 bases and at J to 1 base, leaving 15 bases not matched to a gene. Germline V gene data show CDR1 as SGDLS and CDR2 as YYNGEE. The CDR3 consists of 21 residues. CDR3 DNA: TGTGCCAGCAGCCCCAGCCCGAAGGGGACTAGCGGGGGGATATCCTACAATGAGCAGTTCTTC. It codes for CASSPSPKGTSGGISYNEQFF.

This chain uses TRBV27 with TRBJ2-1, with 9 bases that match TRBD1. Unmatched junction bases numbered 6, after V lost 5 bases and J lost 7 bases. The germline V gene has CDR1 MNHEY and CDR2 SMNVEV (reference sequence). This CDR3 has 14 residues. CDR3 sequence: CASSTTGGWNEQFF. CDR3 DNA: TGTGCCAGCAGTACGACAGGGGGTTGGAATGAGCAGTTCTTC.

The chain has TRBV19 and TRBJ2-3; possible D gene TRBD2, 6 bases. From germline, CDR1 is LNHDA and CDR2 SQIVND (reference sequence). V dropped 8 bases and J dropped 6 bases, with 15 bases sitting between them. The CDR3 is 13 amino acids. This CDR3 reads CASGTGDRDTQYF. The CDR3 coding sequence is TGTGCCAGTGGGACGGGGGACCGGGATACGCAGTATTTT.

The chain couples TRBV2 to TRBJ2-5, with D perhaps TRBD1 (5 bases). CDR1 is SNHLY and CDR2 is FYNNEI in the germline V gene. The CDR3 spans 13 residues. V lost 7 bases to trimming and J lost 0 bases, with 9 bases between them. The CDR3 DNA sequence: TGTGCCAGCACCAAGGACAACCAAGAGACCCAGTACTTC. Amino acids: CASTKDNQETQYF.

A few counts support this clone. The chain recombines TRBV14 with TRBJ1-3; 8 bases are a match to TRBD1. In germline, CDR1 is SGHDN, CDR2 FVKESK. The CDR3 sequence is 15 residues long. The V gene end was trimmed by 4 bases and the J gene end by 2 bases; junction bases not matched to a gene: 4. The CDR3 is CASSPRRGPGNTIYF. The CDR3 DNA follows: TGTGCCAGCAGCCCCCGCAGGGGGCCTGGAAACACCATATATTTT.

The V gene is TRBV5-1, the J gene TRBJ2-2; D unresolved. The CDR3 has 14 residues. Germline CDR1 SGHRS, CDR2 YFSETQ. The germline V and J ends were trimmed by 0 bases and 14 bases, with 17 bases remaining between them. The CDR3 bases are TGCGCCAGCAGCTTGGCCGGTCAGGTCAAGGCACTGTTTTTT. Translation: CASSLAGQVKALFF.

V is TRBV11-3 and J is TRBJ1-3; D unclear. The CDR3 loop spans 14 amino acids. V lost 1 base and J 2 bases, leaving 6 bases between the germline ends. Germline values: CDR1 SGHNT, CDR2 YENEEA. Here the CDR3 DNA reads TGTGCCAGCAGCTTAGGGAGGACTGGAAACACCATATATTTT. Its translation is CASSLGRTGNTIYF.

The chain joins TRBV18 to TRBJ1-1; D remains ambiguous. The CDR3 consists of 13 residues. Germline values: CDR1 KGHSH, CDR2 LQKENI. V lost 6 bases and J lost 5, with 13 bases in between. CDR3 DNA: TGTGCCAGCTCCCTTAAAACAGCAACTGAAGCTTTCTTT. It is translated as CASSLKTATEAFF.

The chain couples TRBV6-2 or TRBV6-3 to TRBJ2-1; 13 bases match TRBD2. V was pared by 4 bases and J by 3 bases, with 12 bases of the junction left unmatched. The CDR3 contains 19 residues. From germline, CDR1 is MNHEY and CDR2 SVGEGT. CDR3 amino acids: CASSSPGTSGASSYNEQFF. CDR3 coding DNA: TGTGCCAGCAGTTCCCCTGGGACTAGCGGGGCTTCGAGCTACAATGAGCAGTTCTTC.

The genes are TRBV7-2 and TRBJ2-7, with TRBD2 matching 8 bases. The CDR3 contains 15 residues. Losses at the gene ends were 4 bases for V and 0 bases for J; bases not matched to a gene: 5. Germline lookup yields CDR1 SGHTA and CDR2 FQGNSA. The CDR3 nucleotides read TGTGCCAGCAGCTCTAGCGGGCTAAGCTCCTACGAGCAGTACTTC. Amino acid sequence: CASSSSGLSSYEQYF.

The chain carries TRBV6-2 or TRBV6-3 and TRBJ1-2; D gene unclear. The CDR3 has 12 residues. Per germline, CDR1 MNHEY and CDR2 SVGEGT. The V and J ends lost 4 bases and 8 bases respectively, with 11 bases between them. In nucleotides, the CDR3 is TGTGCCAGCAGTTCCGTGCGGGGAGGCTACACCTTC. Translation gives CASSSVRGGYTF.

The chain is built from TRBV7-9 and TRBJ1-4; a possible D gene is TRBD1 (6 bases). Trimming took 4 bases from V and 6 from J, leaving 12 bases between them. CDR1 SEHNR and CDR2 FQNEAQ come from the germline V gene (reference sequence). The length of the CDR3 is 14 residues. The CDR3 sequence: CASSSRGFDEKLFF. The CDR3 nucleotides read TGTGCCAGCAGCTCCAGGGGATTTGATGAAAAACTGTTTTTT.

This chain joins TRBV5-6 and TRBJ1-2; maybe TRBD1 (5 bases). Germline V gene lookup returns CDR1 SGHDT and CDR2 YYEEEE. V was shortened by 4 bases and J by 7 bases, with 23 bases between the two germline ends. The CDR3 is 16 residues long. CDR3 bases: TGTGCCAGCAGCCTAAGCAAGGGGAGGAGCCGCGGTGGCTACACCTTC. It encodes CASSLSKGRSRGGYTF.

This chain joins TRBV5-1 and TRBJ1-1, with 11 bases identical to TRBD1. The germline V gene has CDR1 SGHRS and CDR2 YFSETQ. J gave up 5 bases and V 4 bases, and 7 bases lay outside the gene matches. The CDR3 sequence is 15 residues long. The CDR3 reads CASSGRTGGRTEAFF. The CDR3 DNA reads TGCGCCAGCAGCGGTCGGACAGGGGGCCGGACTGAAGCTTTCTTT.

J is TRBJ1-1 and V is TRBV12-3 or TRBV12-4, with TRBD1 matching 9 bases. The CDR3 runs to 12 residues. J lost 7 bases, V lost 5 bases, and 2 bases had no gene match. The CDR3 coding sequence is TGTGCCAGCAGTACAGGGGGCGTTGAAGCTTTCTTT. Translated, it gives CASSTGGVEAFF.